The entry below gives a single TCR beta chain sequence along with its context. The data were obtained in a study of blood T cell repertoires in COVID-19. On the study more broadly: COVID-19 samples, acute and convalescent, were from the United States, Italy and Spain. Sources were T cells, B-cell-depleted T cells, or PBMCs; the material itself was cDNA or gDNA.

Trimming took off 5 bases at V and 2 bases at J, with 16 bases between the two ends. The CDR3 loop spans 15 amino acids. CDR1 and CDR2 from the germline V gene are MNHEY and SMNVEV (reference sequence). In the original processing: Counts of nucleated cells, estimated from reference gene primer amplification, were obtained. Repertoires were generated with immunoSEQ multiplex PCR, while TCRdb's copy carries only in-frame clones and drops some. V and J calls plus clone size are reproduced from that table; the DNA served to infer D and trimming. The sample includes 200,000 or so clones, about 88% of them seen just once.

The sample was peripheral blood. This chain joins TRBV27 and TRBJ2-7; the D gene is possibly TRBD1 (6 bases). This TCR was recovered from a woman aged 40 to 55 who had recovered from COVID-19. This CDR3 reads CASSRLGGVTYEQYF. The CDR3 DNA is TGTGCCAGCAGTCGGTTAGGGGGAGTCACCTACGAGCAGTACTTC.